This TCR beta chain is from a study of T-cell memory formation after mild COVID-19. About the research overall: TCR clusters largely stayed donor specific.

Trimming shortened V by 1 base and J by 0 bases, and 18 bases separated the two germline ends. CDR1 is MNHNS and CDR2 is SASEGT in the germline V gene. The CDR3 loop spans 18 amino acids. Broader study findings: Clones that contracted from day 15 to 85 were balanced CD4/CD8, while later expanders leaned CD4+. Some responding clones appeared in pre-infection memory, suggesting cross-reactive memory joined. Researchers report contracting CD4+ clones mostly in CM and EM, with CD8+ clones in EMRA.

TCRdb used MiXCR to reprocess the 5' RACE reads, holding one entry per CDR3 protein. The data show 450,000 or so distinct CDR3 sequences, around 25% seen once. This clonotype is a singleton in its sample. Its specificity is unknown. The sample taken for sequencing was PBMCs or a T cell subset sorted from them (not recorded which). V gene TRBV6-1 combines with J gene TRBJ1-1, with unresolved D. This clonotype was obtained from an adult woman who had mild COVID-19 (a few samples of this study predate the infection). Cell type and time point are not known. The DNA for the CDR3 is TGTGCCAGCAGTGAAGTCATATTTGGGCCCATATTGAACACTGAAGCTTTCTTT. This sequence encodes CASSEVIFGPILNTEAFF.